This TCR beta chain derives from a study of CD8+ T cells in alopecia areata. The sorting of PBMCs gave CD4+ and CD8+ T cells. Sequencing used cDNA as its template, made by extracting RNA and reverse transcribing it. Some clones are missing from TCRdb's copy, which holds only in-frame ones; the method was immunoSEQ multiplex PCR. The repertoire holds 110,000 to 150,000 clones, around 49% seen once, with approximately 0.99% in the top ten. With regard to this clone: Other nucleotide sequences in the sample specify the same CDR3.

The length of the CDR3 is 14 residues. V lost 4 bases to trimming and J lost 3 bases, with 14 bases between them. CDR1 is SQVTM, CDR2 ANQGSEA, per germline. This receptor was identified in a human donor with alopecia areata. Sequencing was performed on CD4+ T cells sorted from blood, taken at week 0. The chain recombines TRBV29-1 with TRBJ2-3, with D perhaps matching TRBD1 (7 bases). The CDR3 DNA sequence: TGCAGCGTTGGGAGGGCAGGGGGGACAGATACGCAGTATTTT. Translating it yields CSVGRAGGTDTQYF.